This T cell receptor (beta chain) was profiled in a study of cytomegalovirus exposure and HLA in healthy donors (dated by TCRdb to about 2017). In the study overall: An earlier analysis of some 600 of the donors reported 250 to 350 Gb of sequence data and 95 million to 120 million unique TCR beta sequences obtained from about 179 million T cells. Class I and class II HLA loci were covered by the typing at four-digit resolution. Donor age, sex, ethnicity and CMV serostatus were compiled together with the repertoire data. Among the roughly 410 genotyped donors, around 81% belonged to the genetic ancestry cluster associated with self-reported Caucasian donors. To predict cytomegalovirus infection status, the study combined high-throughput TCR immunosequencing, statistical association of individual TCRs with disease status, and machine learning. All discovery cohort repertoires had been generated on a single sequencing platform. In a later analysis, previously published TCR beta repertoires from 670 or so donors were re-analyzed and high-resolution HLA genotyping was added so that TCR occurrence patterns could be studied. The study aimed to test whether cataloging public T cell receptors could reveal signatures of past pathogen exposure. Four or five DR-DQ haplotypes were treated as single units for association and clustering because of strong linkage in the cohort. The number of typed donors differed by locus: roughly 620-640 for A, B, C, DRB1 and DQB1; 522 for DQA1; 606 for DPA1; and about 470 for DPB1. Along with the approximately 700-subject first cohort, a separate validation cohort of over 90 different subjects was used. On average, around 200,000 unique TCR beta nucleotide sequences were sequenced per donor among a few hundred genotyped donors of the cohort, with 15% to 20% of those sequences being non-productive. The T cell repertoires of under 750 subjects were profiled by immunosequencing and related to cytomegalovirus serostatus. A later genetic analysis took genome-wide SNP genotypes for about 55% of the 666 donors and used that subset as a discovery cohort. Rather than drawing on any new phenotypic data, the later analysis identified candidate immune exposures from TCR beta sequences and the way those sequences occurred across donors. Roughly 310 gigabases of sequencing data and tens of millions of unique TCR sequences were included in an early release covering about 600 HLA-typed donors. In an earlier analysis of 587 of the donors, high-throughput TCR beta sequencing was used to judge whether each TCR beta V gene segment behaved as functional or pseudogenic.

The cohort comprised 550 to 700 healthy bone marrow donors. At the time of sampling, every cohort member was nominally healthy, though immune exposures that went unrecorded were likely present. The donor tested CMV seropositive, placing the donor among the approximately 290 seropositive members of the cohort. A peripheral blood sample was provided by each donor, and peripheral blood mononuclear cells were used for TCR beta sequencing. Genomic DNA was extracted from the blood cell samples with the Qiagen DNeasy Blood Extraction Kit. The library was obtained by the immunoSEQ multiplex PCR assay. The multiplex PCR relied on a mix of 60 forward primers for TCR Vbeta segments and 13 reverse primers for TCR Jbeta segments. The CDR3 region of rearranged TCR beta genes was amplified from genomic DNA with a multiplex PCR assay. The amplified TCR beta libraries were sequenced on the Illumina HiSeq System as 87-base-pair reads. As for the original processing: In a later analysis, about 80 million unique TCR beta chains were counted across the roughly 670 repertoires, and roughly 10 million of these chains were shared by at least two donors. A nearest-neighbor algorithm error-corrected the raw reads and collapsed the reads into unique sequences, merging closely related sequences to remove PCR and sequencing errors. Alignment of CDR3 sequences to IMGT reference sequences was used to assign V, D and J gene segments. Each retained sequence needed at least a six-nucleotide match to both a V gene segment and a J gene segment. A rearrangement counted as productive if the CDR3 had no stop codons and remained in frame with V and J, and every other rearrangement counted as non-productive. CDR3 was defined by IMGT convention, running from the second conserved V-encoded cysteine to the conserved J-encoded phenylalanine. In an earlier analysis of around 570 of the donors, sequences lacking an unambiguous match to a single V gene segment were excluded. In an earlier analysis of a few hundred of the donors, V segments were called functional above 56.7% productive rearrangements and were called segregating when the between-donor standard deviation exceeded 5%. To diagnose cytomegalovirus status from the catalog of TCR beta chain sequences, a statistical classification framework was built. A later analysis assigned V and J genes by comparing TCR nucleotide sequences with IMGT/GENE-DB human TR gene sequences. In a later analysis, CDR3 sequences and most-parsimonious VDJ recombination scenarios were assigned using the TCRdist pipeline. A later analysis defined each TCR beta chain by its CDR3 amino acid sequence plus V-gene family, and excluded reads lacking a unique V-gene family. As a way to deal with suspected cross-contamination and a sequencing artifact, a later analysis dropped 450 to 600 nucleotide sequences that were highly shared and had low generation probability. In a later analysis, a clonal expansion index for each public chain was calculated from normalized within-repertoire ranks of inferred template counts. In a later analysis, generation probabilities were computed using a VDJ recombination model fitted to out-of-frame rearrangements, and the results were checked against IGoR. A later analysis scored TCR-TCR, TCR-HLA and TCR-CMV co-occurrence with hypergeometric tests, applying a repertoire-size bias correction to TCR pairs. In a later analysis, false discovery rates were estimated by permuting HLA or CMV assignments 20 times. In a later analysis, co-occurring TCRs were grouped with DBSCAN, and TCRdist sequence similarity was added when clustering was performed within HLA-allele-positive subsets. Co-occurrence clustering excluded repertoires with fewer than 30,000 or more than 120,000 public chains, plus five with anomalous nucleotide sharing. Imported from immuneACCESS, the table was reduced by TCRdb to in-frame sequences with V and J called. These copies leave out some clones; in studies compared against another copy, an unresolved V gene accounts for under half, and the cause of the remainder is not known. That table furnishes V, J and clone size, whereas the DNA furnished D and trimming. This sample comprises roughly 130,000 clones, roughly 70% of them detected only once. 3.5% to 5% of the sample is held by the ten biggest clonotypes.

As for this clone: The antigen this receptor binds is unknown. No base quality values were provided; no much bigger clone lies one nucleotide off.

What the research found in general, with its limitations: Roughly uniform sequencing depth across donors was assumed in presence/absence analyses, although this assumption may not hold. In this cohort, only TCR beta chains were sequenced, and detectable features were limited by the absence of alpha or paired-chain data. HLA typing was unavailable for some donors at each locus, so association tests used only the typed subset. According to a later analysis, parvovirus B19, influenza, CMV and Epstein-Barr virus appeared linked to several top co-occurrence clusters. Linkage disequilibrium might explain the correlated functional status among segregating V segments, but an unknown experimental factor could not be ruled out. Some IMGT-functional V segments, including TRBV6-2 and TRBV6-3, could not be distinguished by the 87-base-pair reads and were therefore excluded. For the cohort, immune exposure information was limited to CMV serostatus. In an earlier analysis of some 550 of the donors, most TCR beta V segments were observed in productive rearrangements about 87% or about 30% of the time, broadly matching IMGT annotations. The authors suggested that the approach could potentially be extended to other disease states and immunological phenotypes. A total of 150 or so TCR beta chains were listed by the study as associated with cytomegalovirus. A further reported finding was that TCR beta sequences accurately predicted the HLA-A and HLA-B alleles for most subjects in the first cohort. The earlier analysis of some 560 of the donors excluded about 16 rarely observed V segments, including chromosome 9 orphons, because counts were too low. A later analysis found that HLA-associated TCR beta chains were more clonally expanded and had lower generation probabilities than equally common non-associated chains. The classifier was reported to diagnose cytomegalovirus status with high specificity and sensitivity in both the original and validation cohorts. Compared with the roughly 710-donor mean, donors in an Asian-associated ancestry cluster had fewer N-insertions in productive TCRs, according to a later genetic analysis. A few of the identified cytomegalovirus-associated TCR beta chains were confirmed in vitro to be specific for cytomegalovirus antigens. Most CMV-associated TCR beta chains appeared to be HLA-restricted in a later analysis, and the HLA associations seemed to be driven largely by CMV exposure. An association between a missense DCLRE1C variant and V-gene and J-gene trimming of TCR beta chains was found in a later genetic analysis and replicated in an independent cohort. Specific HLA alleles were associated with roughly 16,000 TCR beta sequences at a false discovery rate of 0.05 in a later analysis. A cluster of highly shared sequence variants was judged likely to be a technical artifact of the sequencing pipeline. When HLA alleles, especially DR and DQ, strongly co-occurred, TCR associations were difficult to assign to individual alleles. According to a later analysis, TCR association rates differed among HLA loci, with DRB1 alleles showing the most associated TCRs and HLA-C alleles showing the fewest. Across donors, most TCR sequences were observed very rarely, whereas some public TCRs were present in many individuals.

CDR1 is given as SGDLS and CDR2 as YYNGEE, both from the germline V gene. V has 3 bases trimmed and J has 6 bases trimmed; junction bases matching no gene number 5. Including the terminal cysteine and phenylalanine, the CDR3 comprises 14 residues. Here the CDR3 DNA is all that survives: 42 bases in frame from base 1. This sequence uses TRBV9 and TRBJ2-7; TRBD2 fits 11 bases in the junction. This sequence originates from a young man in good health and CMV-seropositive. The sample taken for sequencing was PBMCs. At the DNA level, the sequence is TGTGCCAGCAGCGACCAAACTAGCGGGAGCGAGCAGTACTTC. Translated, this gives CASSDQTSGSEQYF. With the rest looked up from the reference TRBV9 and TRBJ2-7 genes rather than sequenced, the full variable domain is DSGVTQTPKHLITATGQRVTLRCSPRSGDLSVYWYQQSLDQGLQFLIQYYNGEERAKGNILERFSAQQFPDLHSELNLSSLELGDSALYFCASSDQTSGSEQYFGPGTRLTVT.